This passage covers 17 T cell receptor beta chains from one sample sequenced in a study of T cells in Graves' hyperthyroidism and ophthalmopathy. TCR beta CDR3 sequences were amplified from RNA transcripts. An initial round of RT-PCR targeting the TCR CDR3 relied on the HTBI primer set. TCRdb passed the multiplex PCR reads through MiXCR, listing each CDR3 protein once. The sample yields approximately 640,000 distinct CDR3 sequences, roughly 17% seen once. Sequences were obtained from blood. Every receptor here comes from a man in his fifties or sixties with Graves' hyperthyroidism.

This clonotype was detected many times. The chain joins TRBV5-1 to TRBJ2-1; 10 bases line up with TRBD1. The CDR3 is 16 residues long. Germline assignment: CDR1 SGHRS and CDR2 YFSETQ. V lost 4 bases to trimming and J lost 4 bases; unmatched junction nucleotides: 8. DNA for the CDR3: TGCGCCAGCAGCGCGGGGACAGGGGAAGGGTACAATGAGCAGTTCTTC. Amino acid sequence: CASSAGTGEGYNEQFF.

In its sample, this clonotype was seen many times. The junction and the germline gene differ at one end; a read error may be behind it. The rearrangement joins TRBV12-3 or TRBV12-4 to TRBJ2-2; tentative D call: TRBD1 (6 bases). The CDR3 loop spans 16 amino acids. The CDR3 bases are TGTGCCAGTACCCAACACAGGGCCCGCGGGTTCGGGAAGCTGTTTTTT. Its translation: CASTQHRARGFGKLFF.

This chain connects TRBV11-1 to TRBJ2-1, with D uncertain. V was clipped by 1 base and J by 6 bases, with 7 bases between them. The germline gives CDR1 SGHAT, CDR2 FQDESV (reference sequence). The CDR3 contains 13 residues. CDR3 bases: TGTGCCAGCAGCTTAGGACATCCCAATGAGCAGTTCTTC. Its protein is CASSLGHPNEQFF.

The chain recombines TRBV19 with TRBJ2-2, with D possibly TRBD1 on 5 matching bases. Germline assignment: CDR1 LNHDA and CDR2 SQIVND (reference sequence). The CDR3 totals 15 residues. V was shortened by 9 bases and J by 1 base, with 15 bases between the two germline ends. CDR3 sequence (DNA): TGTGCCAGCAGCGACAGTACTCGGAACACCGGGGAGCTGTTTTTT. Translating it yields CASSDSTRNTGELFF. The full variable domain, with the rest looked up from reference TRBV19 and TRBJ2-2, is DGGITQSPKYLFRKEGQNVTLSCEQNLNHDAMYWYRQDPGQGLRLIYYSQIVNDFQKGDIAEGYSVSREKKESFPLTVTSAQKNPTAFYLCASSDSTRNTGELFFGEGSRLTVL.

This clonotype was detected only a few times. This chain links TRBV29-1 with TRBJ2-2, with TRBD2 identical over 8 bases. With V trimmed by 5 bases and J by 1 base, 6 bases remained unmatched. The CDR3 runs 15 residues. The germline gives CDR1 SQVTM, CDR2 ANQGSEA. The CDR3 loop is CSVYGLAGNTGELFF. CDR3 coding DNA: TGCAGCGTTTATGGTCTAGCGGGGAACACCGGGGAGCTGTTTTTT.

This clonotype was seen repeatedly, ten times or more. The chain is built from TRBV11-2 and TRBJ2-7; D is possibly TRBD2 (5 bases). V lost 6 bases to trimming and J lost 4 bases, with 16 bases between them. Germline values: CDR1 SGHAT, CDR2 FQNNGV. The CDR3 has 14 residues. DNA for the CDR3: TGTGCCAGCAGAGCGGATGTTTTGGGATACGAGCAGTACTTC. Translated, it gives CASRADVLGYEQYF.

The V and J genes are TRBV28 and TRBJ1-5, with TRBD1 identical over 9 bases. The germline CDR1 and CDR2 sequences are MDHEN and SYDVKM. This CDR3 region has 14 residues. The junction had 6 bases not matched to a gene; V was cut back by 8 bases and J by 4 bases. This CDR3 reads CASGRTGANQPQHF. In DNA, the CDR3 is TGTGCCAGCGGAAGGACAGGGGCAAATCAGCCCCAGCATTTT.

This clonotype was counted a few times. V usage is TRBV30 and J usage is TRBJ1-5, with D possibly being TRBD1 (6 bases). This CDR3 is built from 13 residues. V lost 3 bases, J lost 7 bases, and 13 bases lay in between. The V gene's germline CDR1 is GTSNPN and CDR2 SVGIG (reference sequence). The CDR3 bases are TGTGCCTGGAGCGACGGACAGATCCAGCCCCAGCATTTT. This codes for CAWSDGQIQPQHF.

As regards this clonotype: This may arise from a read error, as a much more abundant clone is one base away. In nucleotides, the CDR3 is TGTGCCAGCAGTTTAGATTGGCGGGGGGGCCAAGAGACCCAGTACTTC. Its protein is CASSLDWRGGQETQYF. The chain combines TRBV12-3 or TRBV12-4 with TRBJ2-5; 9 positions agree with TRBD2. The V gene end was trimmed by 1 base and the J gene end by 1 base; junction bases not matched to a gene: 4. This CDR3 region has 16 residues.

This clonotype has a count of ten or more. The V call is TRBV20-1, the J call TRBJ1-1; D remains ambiguous. The CDR3 extends over 12 amino acids. V lost 3 bases, J lost 2 bases, and 7 bases lay in between. Germline loops: CDR1 DFQATT, CDR2 SNEGSKA (reference sequence). The CDR3 protein is CSASGGNTEAFF. For the CDR3, the DNA is TGCAGTGCTAGTGGCGGTAACACTGAAGCTTTCTTT.

This clonotype has only a few counts. The chain couples TRBV6-2 or TRBV6-3 to TRBJ2-5; TRBD2 matches at 11 bases. This CDR3 comprises 17 residues. Losses at the gene ends were 4 bases for V and 7 bases for J; bases not matched to a gene: 14. Germline CDR1 reads MNHEY; CDR2 reads SVGEGT. This CDR3 reads CASSLLGTSGGTWTQYF. The CDR3 region has the DNA TGTGCCAGCAGTTTACTAGGGACTAGCGGCGGCACTTGGACCCAGTACTTC.

The sample holds many counts of this clonotype. This chain joins TRBV28 and TRBJ1-4, with D possibly matching TRBD1 (5 bases). Trimming took off 7 bases at V and 8 bases at J, with 11 bases between the two ends. The CDR3 is made up of 12 amino acids. Germline V gene data show CDR1 as MDHEN and CDR2 as SYDVKM. CDR3 DNA: TGTGCCAGCACCGGGACCGAAGAAAAACTGTTTTTT. This encodes CASTGTEEKLFF.

This clonotype was picked up a small number of times. The chain combines TRBV7-2 with TRBJ2-7, with TRBD2 identical over 9 bases. V gave up 3 bases and J gave up 0 bases; unmatched junction bases: 15. The CDR3 runs to 19 residues. Germline values: CDR1 SGHTA, CDR2 FQGNSA. CDR3 sequence: CASSFVNVGAGGSSYEQYF. The CDR3 DNA is TGTGCCAGCAGCTTCGTTAATGTGGGGGCGGGAGGGAGCTCCTACGAGCAGTACTTC.

This clonotype was seen repeatedly, ten times or more. The rearrangement links TRBV28 to TRBJ1-2; D gene ambiguous. Per the germline V gene, CDR1 is MDHEN and CDR2 is SYDVKM. The CDR3 is 13 residues long. Trimming pared 7 bases from V and 2 bases from J, leaving 11 bases between. The DNA of the CDR3 is TGTGCCAGCACCTTTGGACTGAACTATGGCTACACCTTC. Its protein product is CASTFGLNYGYTF.

This clonotype was counted a few times. The chain joins TRBV12-3 or TRBV12-4 to TRBJ2-2, with TRBD2 identical over 7 bases. Unmatched junction bases numbered 4, after V lost 6 bases and J lost 0 bases. This CDR3 is built from 15 residues. The CDR3 DNA follows: TGTGCCAGCAGATCGACTAGCCCGAACACCGGGGAGCTGTTTTTT. Translated: CASRSTSPNTGELFF.

V usage is TRBV19 and J usage is TRBJ1-5, with D perhaps TRBD1 (5 bases). CDR3 size: 16 residues. The V and J ends lost 5 bases and 0 bases respectively, with 14 bases between them. Germline V gene sequence: CDR1 LNHDA, CDR2 SQIVND (reference sequence). The CDR3 sequence: CASSDQGVNSNQPQHF. The CDR3 DNA is TGTGCCAGTAGTGATCAAGGGGTAAATAGCAATCAGCCCCAGCATTTT.

The V call is TRBV6-5, the J call TRBJ2-1, with unresolved D. Trimming took 1 base from V and 5 from J, leaving 6 bases between them. Per germline, CDR1 MNHEY and CDR2 SVGAGI. The length of the CDR3 is 13 residues. This CDR3 reads CASSYFPNNEQFF. The CDR3 nucleotides are TGTGCCAGCAGTTACTTTCCAAACAATGAGCAGTTCTTC.